This is a list of T cell receptor beta chains from one sample in a study of control samples from healthy donors and cancer patients. Here immunoSEQ multiplex PCR was the method, and the copy in TCRdb shows in-frame clones only, minus some. The profile shows some 11,000 clones, 94% of them singletons. Sequenced input: PBMCs. The receptor set was obtained from a man in his 70s with head and neck cancer. The CDR3 runs from the conserved cysteine through the conserved F or W. D genes are given only for firm matches. For some rows the clone size is stated as once, few or many, or as a class when expanded; others skip it.

CASIPRQGYTGELFF | TGTGCCAGCATCCCACGTCAGGGCTACACCGGGGAGCTGTTTTTT | . | TRBJ2-2 | TRBV11-2 | .
CASSESGPNTGELFF | TGCGCCAGCAGTGAGTCAGGGCCGAACACCGGGGAGCTGTTTTTT | . | TRBJ2-2 | TRBV10-1 | .
CASSLVGNAAFF | TGTGCCAGCAGCTTGGTAGGGAACGCGGCTTTCTTT | . | TRBJ1-1 | TRBV5-8 | .
CASSSALAGVGEQYF | TGTGCCAGCAGCTCTGCTCTAGCGGGAGTCGGGGAGCAGTACTTC | once | TRBJ2-7 | TRBV9 | TRBD2
CASSLVGLEGTQYF | TGTGCCAGCAGCTTAGTAGGACTAGAGGGGACCCAGTACTTC | . | TRBJ2-5 | TRBV7-8 | TRBD2
CATSGGGLAGAQETQYF | TGTGCCACCAGCGGAGGGGGACTAGCGGGAGCCCAAGAGACCCAGTACTTC | . | TRBJ2-5 | TRBV15 | TRBD2
CASSAVRRGVPAQHF | TGTGCCAGCAGTGCAGTCCGACGGGGCGTCCCGGCCCAGCATTTT | . | TRBJ1-5 | TRBV6-4 | .
CASSPWGRDSNQPQHF | TGTGCCAGCTCACCGTGGGGCAGGGATAGCAATCAGCCCCAGCATTTT | . | TRBJ1-5 | TRBV18 | .
CASSLGDTNTGELFF | TGCGCCAGCAGCTTGGGGGACACGAACACCGGGGAGCTGTTTTTT | . | TRBJ2-2 | TRBV5-1 | .
CASSPPGIDTQYF | TGTGCCAGCTCACCACCGGGGATAGATACGCAGTATTTT | . | TRBJ2-3 | TRBV18 | .
CASSPMGGTNEKLFF | TGTGCCAGCAGCCCGATGGGGGGAACTAATGAAAAACTGTTTTTT | . | TRBJ1-4 | TRBV7-9 | .
CASSTEPGQMGEKLFF | TGCGCCAGCAGCACGGAACCGGGACAAATGGGAGAAAAACTGTTTTTT | . | TRBJ1-4 | TRBV5-1 | .
CASSFFGDTEAFF | TGTGCCAGCAGTTTTTTCGGGGACACTGAAGCTTTCTTT | . | TRBJ1-1 | TRBV12-3/TRBV12-4 | .
CASSDEVQIDNQPQHF | TGTGCCAGCAGTGATGAAGTACAGATCGACAATCAGCCCCAGCATTTT | . | TRBJ1-5 | TRBV2 | .
CASRARTGQTDTQYF | TGTGCCAGCAGAGCCAGAACGGGACAGACAGATACGCAGTATTTT | . | TRBJ2-3 | TRBV6-5 | TRBD1
CASSSEGRATYNEQFF | TGTGCCAGCAGTTCTGAAGGGAGGGCTACCTACAATGAGCAGTTCTTC | once | TRBJ2-1 | TRBV2 | TRBD2
CASSLYPSGQGEWNTEAFF | TGCGCCAGCAGCTTGTACCCTTCGGGACAGGGGGAATGGAACACTGAAGCTTTCTTT | . | TRBJ1-1 | TRBV5-1 | TRBD1
CASSVGAGGGTYEQYF | TGTGCCAGCAGCGTCGGAGCGGGAGGGGGGACCTACGAGCAGTACTTC | . | TRBJ2-7 | TRBV3-1/TRBV3-2 | TRBD2
CASSLSSGSTDTQYF | TGCGCCAGCAGCCTTTCTAGCGGGAGTACAGATACGCAGTATTTT | . | TRBJ2-3 | TRBV4-1 | TRBD2
CASSLAAGMATEQYF | TGTGCCAGCAGCTTAGCTGCAGGAATGGCTACCGAGCAGTACTTC | once | TRBJ2-7 | TRBV7-9 | .
CASSSMAGTEAFF | TGTGCCAGCAGCTCAATGGCGGGGACTGAAGCTTTCTTT | . | TRBJ1-1 | TRBV3-1/TRBV3-2 | .
CSARGTSGIAEQFF | TGCAGCGCCAGAGGGACTAGCGGGATCGCTGAGCAGTTCTTC | . | TRBJ2-1 | TRBV29-1 | TRBD2
CASSLLETQYF | TGTGCCAGCAGCTTACTGGAGACCCAGTACTTC | . | TRBJ2-5 | TRBV7-9 | .
CASSLGGGETQYF | TGTGCCAGCAGTTTAGGAGGGGGAGAGACCCAGTACTTC | . | TRBJ2-5 | TRBV12-3/TRBV12-4 | .
CASSVQGTGREQYF | TGTGCCAGCAGTGTACAGGGAACCGGACGCGAGCAGTACTTC | . | TRBJ2-7 | TRBV7-6 | .
CASSEYGSTVSSQYF | TGTGCCAGCAGTGAATATGGTAGTACAGTTTCTTCCCAGTACTTC | . | TRBJ2-5 | TRBV25-1 | .
CASSLTASQPQHF | TGTGCCAGCAGTCTAACCGCGAGCCAGCCCCAGCATTTT | . | TRBJ1-5 | TRBV28 | .
CASSLSGAGTGGREQYF | TGTGCCAGCAGTTTATCGGGGGCCGGGACCGGGGGGCGGGAGCAGTACTTC | once | TRBJ2-7 | TRBV27 | .
CATSDRFSGSLNEQFF | TGTGCCACCAGTGACCGTTTCAGCGGGAGTTTGAATGAGCAGTTCTTC | . | TRBJ2-1 | TRBV24-1 | TRBD2
CAWVGGKNTEAFF | TGTGCCTGGGTCGGGGGGAAGAACACTGAAGCTTTCTTT | . | TRBJ1-1 | TRBV30 | .
CASSFQQGGQYF | TGTGCCAGCAGTTTCCAACAGGGGGGGCAGTACTTC | . | TRBJ2-7 | TRBV6-6 | TRBD1
CASSQAPPGGNTIYF | TGCGCCAGCAGCCAAGCTCCTCCCGGGGGAAACACCATATATTTT | . | TRBJ1-3 | TRBV4-1 | .
CAISESRVGAVGGYTF | TGTGCCATCAGTGAGTCGAGAGTCGGGGCAGTCGGTGGCTACACCTTC | . | TRBJ1-2 | TRBV10-3 | .
CASSIGVMFLNTEAFF | TGTGCCAGTAGTATAGGTGTTATGTTCCTGAACACTGAAGCTTTCTTT | . | TRBJ1-1 | TRBV19 | .
CASSQNTPRRLSSLRKNTEAFF | TGTGCCAGCTCACAAAATACGCCCAGGCGTTTAAGCTCACTAAGGAAGAACACTGAAGCTTTCTTT | . | TRBJ1-1 | TRBV18 | .
CASSWRGPDTQYF | TGTGCCAGCAGTTGGCGGGGCCCAGATACGCAGTATTTT | . | TRBJ2-3 | TRBV27 | .
CASSENEKLFF | TGTGCCAGCAGCGAAAATGAAAAACTGTTTTTT | . | TRBJ1-4 | TRBV7-9 | .
CASEGAGANVLTF | TGTGCCAGCGAAGGCGCTGGGGCCAACGTCCTGACTTTC | . | TRBJ2-6 | TRBV2 | .
CASSGLTGDNSPLHF | TGTGCCAGCAGCGGATTGACAGGGGATAATTCACCCCTCCACTTT | . | TRBJ1-6 | TRBV9 | TRBD1
CASSLKFGLQIYSLGNIQYF | TGTGCCAGCAGCTTAAAGTTCGGTCTCCAGATTTATAGTTTGGGAAACATTCAGTACTTC | . | TRBJ2-4 | TRBV7-8 | .
CASSPGSSSRTQETQYF | TGTGCCAGCAGCCCGGGATCGTCTAGTAGGACCCAAGAGACCCAGTACTTC | . | TRBJ2-5 | TRBV5-8 | .
CASSLQLHNQPQHF | TGTGCCAGCAGTTTACAACTGCACAATCAGCCCCAGCATTTT | . | TRBJ1-5 | TRBV28 | .
CASSGWEGEKLFF | TGTGCCAGCAGTGGGTGGGAAGGTGAAAAACTGTTTTTT | . | TRBJ1-4 | TRBV2 | .
CASSYWDVSSYEQYF | TGCGCCAGCAGCTATTGGGACGTAAGCTCCTACGAGCAGTACTTC | . | TRBJ2-7 | TRBV5-1 | .
CASSLRGGRVDEQYF | TGTGCCAGCAGCTTACGCGGGGGGCGGGTCGACGAGCAGTACTTC | . | TRBJ2-7 | TRBV7-6 | TRBD2
CATSDWYGTGGTDTQYF | TGTGCCACCAGTGATTGGTACGGGACAGGGGGCACAGATACGCAGTATTTT | . | TRBJ2-3 | TRBV24-1 | TRBD1
CASNGDRVVGQPQHF | TGTGCCAGCAATGGGGACAGGGTAGTCGGCCAGCCCCAGCATTTT | . | TRBJ1-5 | TRBV2 | TRBD1
CASSEDKGRRETQYF | TGTGCCAGCAGTGAGGACAAGGGTCGTAGAGAGACCCAGTACTTC | . | TRBJ2-5 | TRBV6-1 | .
CTPSLGETQYF | TGCACCCCCTCCCTGGGAGAGACCCAGTACTTC | once | TRBJ2-5 | TRBV20-1 | .
CASSPPGGSPEQYF | TGTGCCAGCTCTCCCCCAGGCGGGTCTCCCGAGCAGTACTTC | . | TRBJ2-7 | TRBV18 | .
CASSLTGLNTIYF | TGTGCCAGCAGCCTCACTGGCCTAAACACCATATATTTT | . | TRBJ1-3 | TRBV3-1/TRBV3-2 | .
CASSFSAGPQETQYF | TGTGCCAGCAGCTTCTCTGCCGGGCCTCAAGAGACCCAGTACTTC | . | TRBJ2-5 | TRBV6-5 | .
CASRDSRVTIYF | TGTGCCAGCAGGGACAGTCGGGTCACCATATATTTT | . | TRBJ1-3 | TRBV25-1 | .